The 15 T cell receptor beta chains given below trace back to one sample, sequenced in a study of T cell repertoires and HLA-DP antigens. The repertoire was sequenced with immunoSEQ multiplex PCR; TCRdb's copy has only in-frame clones and lacks some. Of approximately 86,000 clones listed, approximately 89% were seen once; the top ten hold less than 2%. Antigens for these TCRs are unknown. The sequencing input was CD4+ T cells from PBMCs. The source is a man aged 45-65 years in good health and CMV-seronegative.

The chain recombines TRBV27 with TRBJ1-1, with D maybe TRBD1 (5 bases). V was pared by 7 bases and J by 4 bases, with 19 bases between. The CDR3 length is 15 residues. Per the germline V gene, CDR1 is MNHEY and CDR2 is SMNVEV (reference sequence). The CDR3 protein is CASIPAGGMGTEAFF. The CDR3 DNA reads TGTGCCAGCATCCCCGCCGGGGGTATGGGCACTGAAGCTTTCTTT.

The V gene is TRBV7-9, the J gene TRBJ2-7, with TRBD2 identical over 9 bases. V lost 5 bases to trimming and J lost 2 bases; unmatched junction nucleotides: 4. This CDR3 region has 14 residues. Per the germline V gene, CDR1 is SEHNR and CDR2 is FQNEAQ (reference sequence). Written as DNA, the CDR3 is TGTGCCAGCAGCGATAGCGGGAGAACCTACGAGCAGTACTTC. Encoded protein: CASSDSGRTYEQYF.

The chain uses TRBV6-5 and TRBJ1-4, with D perhaps TRBD1 (6 bases). From germline, CDR1 is MNHEY and CDR2 SVGAGI. V shed 6 bases and J shed 8 bases, with 16 bases lying between them. This CDR3 region has 14 residues. CDR3 DNA sequence: TGTGCCAGCAGCCCGAACAGGGTAGGGGAAAAACTGTTTTTT. Translating it yields CASSPNRVGEKLFF.

CDR3 DNA sequence: TGTGCCAGCAGCCAGAATACTGAGACCCAGTACTTC. Its protein product is CASSQNTETQYF. V gene TRBV28 combines with J gene TRBJ2-5; D ambiguous. The CDR3 is made up of 12 amino acids. V dropped 6 bases and J dropped 5 bases, with 10 bases sitting between them. Per the germline V gene, CDR1 is MDHEN and CDR2 is SYDVKM.

The chain couples TRBV27 to TRBJ2-7, with D maybe TRBD1 (5 bases). This CDR3 has 12 residues. CDR1 is MNHEY, CDR2 SMNVEV, per germline (reference sequence). Trimming removed 8 bases at V and 1 base at J, with 9 bases between. The CDR3 sequence is CASGRVSYEQYF. The CDR3 DNA is TGTGCCAGCGGCAGGGTTTCCTACGAGCAGTACTTC.

The chain employs TRBV2 and TRBJ2-1, with 8 bases lining up with TRBD1. Looked up from germline, CDR1 is SNHLY and CDR2 is FYNNEI. The CDR3 has 14 residues. With V trimmed by 7 bases and J by 6 bases, 8 bases remained unmatched. CDR3 bases: TGTGCCAGCACCTACAGGGGGACCTCCAATGAGCAGTTCTTC. This sequence encodes CASTYRGTSNEQFF.

In nucleotides, the CDR3 is TGTGCCAGCAGTTTAGGCTACAGGGGGGAGGCCTACGAGCAGTACTTC. Encoded protein: CASSLGYRGEAYEQYF. V gene TRBV27 combines with J gene TRBJ2-7; TRBD1 aligns across 8 bases. Germline lookup yields CDR1 MNHEY and CDR2 SMNVEV (reference sequence). This CDR3 has 16 residues. V gave up 2 bases and J gave up 2 bases; unmatched junction bases: 8.

The chain carries TRBV9 and TRBJ2-7; TRBD2 matches 11 bases. There are 14 residues in the CDR3. CDR1 SGDLS and CDR2 YYNGEE come from the germline V gene. V shed 2 bases and J 3 bases; nucleotides not matched to a gene: 1. CDR3 DNA: TGTGCCAGCAGCGTTGGGACTAGCGGCTACGAGCAGTACTTC. The encoded protein is CASSVGTSGYEQYF.

This clone has only one observation. The chain employs TRBV7-2 and TRBJ1-5, with a tentative D call TRBD1 (5 bases). Trimming shortened V by 1 base and J by 0 bases, and 10 bases separated the two germline ends. CDR3 length: 16 residues. Germline CDR1 and CDR2: SGHTA and FQGNSA. CDR3 loop: CASSLGGSLSNQPQHF. As DNA, the CDR3 is TGTGCCAGCAGCTTAGGGGGCAGCCTTAGCAATCAGCCCCAGCATTTT. The whole variable domain, remainder taken from reference TRBV7-2 and TRBJ1-5, is GAGVSQSPSNKVTEKGKDVELRCDPISGHTALYWYRQSLGQGLEFLIYFQGNSAPDKSGLPSDRFSAERTGGSVSTLTIQRTQQEDSAVYLCASSLGGSLSNQPQHFGDGTRLSIL.

The V gene is TRBV7-2, the J gene TRBJ2-5; D is perhaps TRBD2 (7 bases). The last part of the DNA fits TRBJ2-7 better; the J call may be wrong. This CDR3 comprises 13 residues. The germline gives CDR1 SGHTA, CDR2 FQGNSA. CDR3 nucleotides: TGTGCCAGCAGTCGGGGGGCAAACTACGAGCAGTACTTC. Translated: CASSRGANYEQYF.

The J gene is TRBJ2-1, the V gene TRBV6-4; 13 bases are shared with TRBD2. V lost 3 bases to trimming and J lost 6 bases; unmatched junction nucleotides: 8. CDR3 length: 17 amino acids. In germline, CDR1 is MRHNA, CDR2 SNTAGT. The CDR3 DNA sequence: TGTGCCAGCAGTGAAGAACTAGCGGGGGGGCGGACCAATGAGCAGTTCTTC. It specifies CASSEELAGGRTNEQFF.

This chain uses TRBV15 with TRBJ1-5; no reliable D call. CDR3 length: 14 amino acids. CDR1 and CDR2 from the germline V gene are LNHNV and YYDKDF (reference sequence). V lost 1 base, J lost 3 bases, and 7 bases lay in between. The CDR3 DNA reads as TGTGCCACCAGCAGAGGCCAGATCAATCAGCCCCAGCATTTT. This gives the protein CATSRGQINQPQHF.

V gene TRBV11-3 combines with J gene TRBJ2-5; the D gene could be TRBD1 or TRBD2 (5 bases each). This CDR3 has 13 residues. Deletions cut 5 bases from V and 4 bases from J, with 11 bases between. Germline V gene lookup returns CDR1 SGHNT and CDR2 YENEEA. The CDR3 DNA is TGTGCCAGCAGCCCGGGGACCCCAGAGACCCAGTACTTC. It yields the protein CASSPGTPETQYF.

This clone has just one count. This sequence joins TRBV28 and TRBJ1-1; D remains ambiguous. CDR3 size: 14 residues. Trimming removed 5 bases from V and 2 bases from J, with 12 bases in between. Germline V gene data show CDR1 as MDHEN and CDR2 as SYDVKM. The CDR3 protein is CASSPLRINTEAFF. CDR3 sequence (DNA): TGTGCCAGCAGTCCCCTCAGAATTAACACTGAAGCTTTCTTT.

The chain employs TRBV29-1 and TRBJ2-7; D gene ambiguous. CDR3 length: 11 amino acids. The germline V gene encodes CDR1 SQVTM and CDR2 ANQGSEA. V lost 3 bases to trimming and J lost 0 bases, with 3 bases between them. CDR3 amino acids: CSVELSYEQYF. CDR3 bases: TGCAGCGTTGAGCTCTCCTACGAGCAGTACTTC.